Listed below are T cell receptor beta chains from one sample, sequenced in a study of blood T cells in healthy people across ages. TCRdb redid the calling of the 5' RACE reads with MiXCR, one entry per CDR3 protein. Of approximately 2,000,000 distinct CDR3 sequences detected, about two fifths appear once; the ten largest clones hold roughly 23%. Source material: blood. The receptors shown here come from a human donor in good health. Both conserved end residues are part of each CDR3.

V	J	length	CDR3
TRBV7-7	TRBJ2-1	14	CASSRSGGAHEQFF
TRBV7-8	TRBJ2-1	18	CASSLAVLEAIRYNEQFF
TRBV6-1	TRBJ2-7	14	CATKPGGVIYEQYF
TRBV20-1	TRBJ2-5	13	CSARQQGVETQYF
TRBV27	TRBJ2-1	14	CASSPGLTYNEQFF
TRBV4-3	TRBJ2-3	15	CASSQDPSGADTQYF
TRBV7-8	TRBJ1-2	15	CASSTTTGGDYGYTF
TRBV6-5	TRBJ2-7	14	CASSPSTKAYEQYF
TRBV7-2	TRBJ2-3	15	CASSLGAPGTDTQYF
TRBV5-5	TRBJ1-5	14	CASSVSGGNQPQHF
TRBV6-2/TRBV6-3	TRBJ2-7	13	CASRFSGAYEQYF
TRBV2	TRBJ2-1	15	CASTEDRGPGGEQFF
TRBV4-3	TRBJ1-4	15	CASSQNSGSNEKLFF
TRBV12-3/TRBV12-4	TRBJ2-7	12	CVSSHPTYEQYF
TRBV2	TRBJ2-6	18	CASSEGLAGDPGANVLTF
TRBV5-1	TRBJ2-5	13	CASSWDRLGTQYF
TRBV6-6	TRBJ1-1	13	CASRGTLNTEAFF